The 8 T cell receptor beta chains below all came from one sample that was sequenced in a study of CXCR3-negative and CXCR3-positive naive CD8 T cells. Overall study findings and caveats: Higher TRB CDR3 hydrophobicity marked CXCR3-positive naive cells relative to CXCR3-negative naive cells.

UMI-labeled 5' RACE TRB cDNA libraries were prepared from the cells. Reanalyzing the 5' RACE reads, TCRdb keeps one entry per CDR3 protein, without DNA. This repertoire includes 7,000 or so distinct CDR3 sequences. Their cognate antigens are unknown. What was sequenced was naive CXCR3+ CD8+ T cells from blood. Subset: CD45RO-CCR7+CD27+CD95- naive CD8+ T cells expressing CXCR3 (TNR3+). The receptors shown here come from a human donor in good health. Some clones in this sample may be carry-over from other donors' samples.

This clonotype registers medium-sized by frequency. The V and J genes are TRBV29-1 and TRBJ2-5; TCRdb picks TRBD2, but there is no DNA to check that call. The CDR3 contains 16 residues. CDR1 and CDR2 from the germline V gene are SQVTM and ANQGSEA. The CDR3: CSLQGVQAGDGETQYF.

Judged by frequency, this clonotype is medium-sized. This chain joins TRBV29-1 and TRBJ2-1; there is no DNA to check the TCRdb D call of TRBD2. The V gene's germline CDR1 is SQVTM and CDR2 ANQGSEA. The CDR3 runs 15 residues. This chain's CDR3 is CSVEGGTSSYNEQFF.

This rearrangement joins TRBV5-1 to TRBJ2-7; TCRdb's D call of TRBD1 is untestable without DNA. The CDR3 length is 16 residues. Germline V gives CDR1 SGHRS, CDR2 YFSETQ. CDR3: CASSLGNGVPFDEQYF.

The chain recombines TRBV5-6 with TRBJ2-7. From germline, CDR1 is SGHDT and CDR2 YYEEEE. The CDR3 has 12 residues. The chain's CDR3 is CASSMDSYEQYF.

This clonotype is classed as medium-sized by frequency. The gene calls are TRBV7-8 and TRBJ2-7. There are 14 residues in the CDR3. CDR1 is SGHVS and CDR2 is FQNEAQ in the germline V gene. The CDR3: CASSLRMTPNEQYF.

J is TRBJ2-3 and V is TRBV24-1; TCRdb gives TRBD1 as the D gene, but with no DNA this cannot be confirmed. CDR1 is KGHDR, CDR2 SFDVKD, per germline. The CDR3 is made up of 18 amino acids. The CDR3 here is CATSDFGRDRGPGDTQYF.

CDR3 residues: CASSDFAGGVGYTF. This sequence joins TRBV6-4 and TRBJ1-2; lacking DNA, the TRBD1 call made by TCRdb goes unchecked. Per germline, CDR1 MRHNA and CDR2 SNTAGT. CDR3 size: 14 residues.

The CDR3 loop is CASSSPRSYQETQYF. The V call is TRBV6-6, the J call TRBJ2-5; the TCRdb call, TRBD1, lacks DNA for checking. Germline V gives CDR1 MNHNY, CDR2 SVGAGI (reference sequence). The length of the CDR3 is 15 residues.